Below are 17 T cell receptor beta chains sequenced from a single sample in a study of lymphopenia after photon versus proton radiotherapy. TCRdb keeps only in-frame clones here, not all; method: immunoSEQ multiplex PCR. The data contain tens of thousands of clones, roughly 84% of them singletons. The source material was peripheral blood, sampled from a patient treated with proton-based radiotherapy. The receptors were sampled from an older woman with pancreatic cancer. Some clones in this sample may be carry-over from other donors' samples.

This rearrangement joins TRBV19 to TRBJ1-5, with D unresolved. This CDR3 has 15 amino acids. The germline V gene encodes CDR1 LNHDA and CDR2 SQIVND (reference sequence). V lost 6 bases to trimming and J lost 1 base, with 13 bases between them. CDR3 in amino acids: CASRILGNSNQPQHF. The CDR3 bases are TGTGCCAGTAGGATTCTGGGTAACAGCAATCAGCCCCAGCATTTT.

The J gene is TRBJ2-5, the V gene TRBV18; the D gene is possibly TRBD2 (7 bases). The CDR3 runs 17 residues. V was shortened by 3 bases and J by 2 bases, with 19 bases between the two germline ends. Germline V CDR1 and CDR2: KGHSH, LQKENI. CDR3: CASSPAYRVGLQETQYF. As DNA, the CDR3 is TGTGCCAGCTCACCGGCTTACAGGGTGGGACTACAAGAGACCCAGTACTTC.

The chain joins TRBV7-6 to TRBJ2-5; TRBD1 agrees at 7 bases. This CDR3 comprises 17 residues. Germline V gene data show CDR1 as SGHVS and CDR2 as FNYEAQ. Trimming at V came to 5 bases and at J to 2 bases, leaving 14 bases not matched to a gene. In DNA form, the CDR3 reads TGTGCCAGCAGCCCCAGACCAACCCTGACAGGGCAAGAGACCCAGTACTTC. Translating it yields CASSPRPTLTGQETQYF. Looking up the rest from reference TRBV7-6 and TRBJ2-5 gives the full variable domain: GAGVSQSPRYKVTKRGQDVALRCDPISGHVSLYWYRQALGQGPEFLTYFNYEAQQDKSGLPNDRFSAERPEGSISTLTIQRTEQRDSAMYRCASSPRPTLTGQETQYFGPGTRLLVL.

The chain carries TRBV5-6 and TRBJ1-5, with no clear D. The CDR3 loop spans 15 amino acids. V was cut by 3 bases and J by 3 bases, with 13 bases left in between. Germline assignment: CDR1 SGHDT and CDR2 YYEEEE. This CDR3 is CASSWTGSINQPQHF. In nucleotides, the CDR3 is TGTGCCAGCAGCTGGACCGGGAGTATCAATCAGCCCCAGCATTTT.

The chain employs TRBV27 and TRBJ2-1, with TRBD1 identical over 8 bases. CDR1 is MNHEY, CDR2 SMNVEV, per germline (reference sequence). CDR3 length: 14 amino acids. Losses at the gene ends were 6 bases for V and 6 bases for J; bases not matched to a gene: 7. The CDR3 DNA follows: TGTGCCAGCAGGATAAGACAGGGGCCCAATGAGCAGTTCTTC. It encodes CASRIRQGPNEQFF.

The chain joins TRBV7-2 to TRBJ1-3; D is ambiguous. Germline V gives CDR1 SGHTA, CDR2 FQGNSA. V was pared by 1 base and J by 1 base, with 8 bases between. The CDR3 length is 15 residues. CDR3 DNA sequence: TGTGCCAGCAGCTTAGTAGGTGGTTCTGGAAACACCATATATTTT. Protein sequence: CASSLVGGSGNTIYF. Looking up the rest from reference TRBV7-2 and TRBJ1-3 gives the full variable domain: GAGVSQSPSNKVTEKGKDVELRCDPISGHTALYWYRQSLGQGLEFLIYFQGNSAPDKSGLPSDRFSAERTGGSVSTLTIQRTQQEDSAVYLCASSLVGGSGNTIYFGEGSWLTVV.

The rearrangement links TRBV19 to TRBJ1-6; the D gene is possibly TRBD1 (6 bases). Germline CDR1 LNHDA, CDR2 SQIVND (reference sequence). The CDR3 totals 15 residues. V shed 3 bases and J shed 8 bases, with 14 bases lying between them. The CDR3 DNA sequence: TGTGCCAGTAGTATTGGGGGCAGGCGTGATTCACCCCTCCACTTT. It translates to CASSIGGRRDSPLHF.

CDR3 sequence: CASSLEGREVDTQYF. The CDR3 DNA sequence: TGTGCCAGCAGCTTAGAAGGGAGGGAGGTAGATACGCAGTATTTT. The chain joins TRBV7-2 to TRBJ2-3; 7 bases agree with TRBD2. J gave up 5 bases and V 1 base, and 6 bases lay outside the gene matches. CDR3 length: 15 residues. Germline loops: CDR1 SGHTA, CDR2 FQGNSA.

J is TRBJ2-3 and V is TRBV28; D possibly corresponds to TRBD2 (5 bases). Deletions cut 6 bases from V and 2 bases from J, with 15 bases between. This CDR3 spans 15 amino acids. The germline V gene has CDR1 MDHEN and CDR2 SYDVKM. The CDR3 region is CASRGSPGYTDTQYF. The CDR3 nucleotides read TGTGCCAGCAGAGGTTCTCCGGGATACACAGATACGCAGTATTTT.

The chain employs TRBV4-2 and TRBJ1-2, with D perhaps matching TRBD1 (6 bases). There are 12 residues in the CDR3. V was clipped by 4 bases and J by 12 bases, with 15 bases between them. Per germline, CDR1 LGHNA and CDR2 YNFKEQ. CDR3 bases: TGTGCCAGCAGCCCCCGGACAGTGCCTGACACCTTC. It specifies CASSPRTVPDTF.

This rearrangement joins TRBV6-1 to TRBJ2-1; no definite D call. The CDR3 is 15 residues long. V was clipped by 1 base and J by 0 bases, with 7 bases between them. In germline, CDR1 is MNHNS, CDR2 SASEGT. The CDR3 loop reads CASSEGRSSYNEQFF. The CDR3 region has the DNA TGTGCCAGCAGTGAAGGACGGAGCTCCTACAATGAGCAGTTCTTC.

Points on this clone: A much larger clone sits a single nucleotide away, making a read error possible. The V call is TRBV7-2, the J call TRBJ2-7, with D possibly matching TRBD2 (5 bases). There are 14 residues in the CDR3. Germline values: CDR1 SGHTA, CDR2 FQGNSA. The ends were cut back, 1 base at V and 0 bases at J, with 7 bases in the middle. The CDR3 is CASSLVGSSYEQYF. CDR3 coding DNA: TGTGCCAGCAGCTTAGTGGGGAGCTCCTACGAGCAGTACTTC.

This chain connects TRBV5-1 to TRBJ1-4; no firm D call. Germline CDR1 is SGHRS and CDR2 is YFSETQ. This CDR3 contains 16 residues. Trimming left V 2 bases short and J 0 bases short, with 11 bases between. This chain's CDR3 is CASSFETPTTNEKLFF. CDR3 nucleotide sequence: TGCGCCAGCAGCTTCGAGACACCTACAACTAATGAAAAACTGTTTTTT.

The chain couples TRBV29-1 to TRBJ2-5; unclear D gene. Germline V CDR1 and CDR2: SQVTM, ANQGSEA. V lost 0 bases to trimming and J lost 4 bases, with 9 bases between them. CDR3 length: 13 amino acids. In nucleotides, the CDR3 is TGCAGCGTTGAAGATCCGATGGGAGAGACCCAGTACTTC. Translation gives CSVEDPMGETQYF.

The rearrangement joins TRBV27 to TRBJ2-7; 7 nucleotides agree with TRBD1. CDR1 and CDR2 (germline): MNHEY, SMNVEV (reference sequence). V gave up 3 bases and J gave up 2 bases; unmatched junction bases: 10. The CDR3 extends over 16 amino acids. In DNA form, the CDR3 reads TGTGCCAGCAGTTTGTGGGACAGTTCATCCCCCTACGAGCAGTACTTC. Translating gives CASSLWDSSSPYEQYF.

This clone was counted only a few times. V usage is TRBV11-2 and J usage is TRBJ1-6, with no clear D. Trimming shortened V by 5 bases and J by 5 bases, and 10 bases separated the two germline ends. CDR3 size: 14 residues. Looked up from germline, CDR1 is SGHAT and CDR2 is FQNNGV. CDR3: CASSPRKDNSPLHF. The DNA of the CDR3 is TGTGCCAGCAGCCCCCGGAAGGATAATTCACCCCTCCACTTT.

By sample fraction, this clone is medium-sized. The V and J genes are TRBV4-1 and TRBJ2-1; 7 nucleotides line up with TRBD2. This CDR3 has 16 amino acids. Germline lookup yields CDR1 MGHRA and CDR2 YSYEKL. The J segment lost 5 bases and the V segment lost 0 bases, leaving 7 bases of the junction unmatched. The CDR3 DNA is TGCGCCAGCAGCCAAGATCACCTAGCGGTGCACAATGAGCAGTTCTTC. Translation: CASSQDHLAVHNEQFF.